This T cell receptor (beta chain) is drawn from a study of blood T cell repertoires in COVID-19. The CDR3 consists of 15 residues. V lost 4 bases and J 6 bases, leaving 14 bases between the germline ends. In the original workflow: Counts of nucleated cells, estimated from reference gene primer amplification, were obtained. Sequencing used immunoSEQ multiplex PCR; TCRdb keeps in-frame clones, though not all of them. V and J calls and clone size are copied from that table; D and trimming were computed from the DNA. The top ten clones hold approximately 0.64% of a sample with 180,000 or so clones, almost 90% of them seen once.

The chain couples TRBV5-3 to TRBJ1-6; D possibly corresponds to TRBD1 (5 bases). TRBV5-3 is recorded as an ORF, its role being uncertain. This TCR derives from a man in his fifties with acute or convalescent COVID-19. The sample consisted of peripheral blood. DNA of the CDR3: TGTGCCAGAAGCCGCGGGGCCAGTCTTAATTCACCCCTCCACTTT. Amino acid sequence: CARSRGASLNSPLHF.